A selection of T cell receptor beta chains follows, all from one sample in a study of control samples from healthy donors and cancer patients. Sequencing used immunoSEQ multiplex PCR; TCRdb keeps in-frame clones, though not all of them. The sample shows over 15,000 clones, about 89% of them seen only once. Specimen: PBMCs. These receptors were taken from a woman aged 65 to 85 with colorectal cancer. Each CDR3 is given with its conserved first and last residue. A D gene is named only where the DNA matches it firmly. Not every row has a clone size; where given, it reads once, few, many or a size class.

cdr3_length d_call clone_size j_call v_call cdr3_nt cdr3_aa
11 . . TRBJ2-5 TRBV20-1 TGCAGTGCTATTCCAGGGGAGACCCAGTACTTC CSAIPGETQYF
16 TRBD2 . TRBJ2-2 TRBV24-1 TGTGCCACCAGTGACCCGGGACTAGCGGGAGCCGGGGAGCTGTTTTTT CATSDPGLAGAGELFF
13 . . TRBJ1-2 TRBV4-3 TGCGCCAGCAGCCGAGGGGATAACTATGGCTACACCTTC CASSRGDNYGYTF
16 . . TRBJ2-7 TRBV1 TGCACCAGCAGCCAAGAGACAGGGCACGTCACCTACGAGCAGTACTTC CTSSQETGHVTYEQYF
15 . . TRBJ2-2 TRBV11-3 TGTGCCAGCAGCTTAGGGGGAGTGAGCACCGGGGAGCTGTTTTTT CASSLGGVSTGELFF
13 TRBD1 . TRBJ2-7 TRBV29-1 TGCAGCGTTGAGGGGGACAGGGTATACGAGCAGTACTTC CSVEGDRVYEQYF
14 TRBD1 . TRBJ2-1 TRBV7-3 TGTGCCAGCAGGGACGGGACAGCCGCCAATGAGCAGTTCTTC CASRDGTAANEQFF
14 . few TRBJ1-2 TRBV6-5 TGTGCCAGCAGTTACGGAGGAGGCGACTATGGCTACACCTTC CASSYGGGDYGYTF
13 TRBD1 few TRBJ2-7 TRBV27 TGTGCCAGCAGTTTGGGGACAGCCTACGAGCAGTACTTC CASSLGTAYEQYF
17 TRBD1 few TRBJ1-6 TRBV5-4 TGTGCCAGCAGCTCTGAGAACCCAGGGGGTAGGAGTTCACCCCTCCACTTT CASSSENPGGRSSPLHF
14 . once TRBJ2-7 TRBV19 TGTGCCAGTAGTCCCACGACAGCCAACTACGAGCAGTACTTC CASSPTTANYEQYF
14 TRBD1 . TRBJ1-2 TRBV2 TGTGCCAGCAGTGAACAGGGGGCGCAGTATGGCTACACCTTC CASSEQGAQYGYTF
16 . . TRBJ1-2 TRBV2 TGTGCCAGCACCAAAACCGGGGGGGCCTCAGGATATGGCTACACCTTC CASTKTGGASGYGYTF
14 TRBD2 . TRBJ2-4 TRBV13 TGTGCCAGCAGCCGGACTAGCGGGAGTTACATTCAGTACTTC CASSRTSGSYIQYF
14 TRBD1 . TRBJ1-5 TRBV3-1/TRBV3-2 TGTGCCAGCAGCGAAACAGGGGGACGGCAGCCCCAGCATTTT CASSETGGRQPQHF
14 . . TRBJ1-2 TRBV7-9 TGTGCCAGCAGGTTGAGTGAGGGCGTCTATGGCTACACCTTC CASRLSEGVYGYTF
17 . . TRBJ1-1 TRBV19 TGTGCCAGTAGTATAGGGGGAACAGGGCTCCTGAACACTGAAGCTTTCTTT CASSIGGTGLLNTEAFF
16 TRBD1 . TRBJ2-3 TRBV24-1 TGTGCCACCAGTGTCGACAGGGGGTATCAGGTCGATACGCAGTATTTT CATSVDRGYQVDTQYF
13 . once TRBJ2-7 TRBV7-9 TGTGCCAGCAGCCCACCGGGCCCCTACGAGCAGTACTTC CASSPPGPYEQYF
15 TRBD2 . TRBJ2-1 TRBV3-1/TRBV3-2 TGTGCCAGCAGTCCTAGCGGGAGGCACTACAATGAGCAGTTCTTC CASSPSGRHYNEQFF
15 TRBD2 . TRBJ2-1 TRBV4-1 TGCGCCAGCAGCCAAGATCTAGCGGGGGGGCTTGAGCAGTTCTTC CASSQDLAGGLEQFF
10 . . TRBJ2-1 TRBV20-1 TGCAGTGCCAGCCGGAGAGAGCAGTTCTTC CSASRREQFF
14 . . TRBJ1-2 TRBV7-3 TGTGCCAGCAGCTCGGCGGGACGGGCTCGGGGCTACACCTTC CASSSAGRARGYTF
14 TRBD1 . TRBJ2-7 TRBV10-3 TGTGCCACCCGGGACAGGGGTACCCCCTACGAGCAGTACTTC CATRDRGTPYEQYF
13 . . TRBJ2-1 TRBV6-5 TGTGCCAGCACCCAAGGGGTGAGGCATGAGCAGTTCTTC CASTQGVRHEQFF
18 TRBD1 few TRBJ1-3 TRBV11-3 TGTGCCAGCAGCTTAGATTGGCGACAGGGGGTTTCTGGAAACACCATATATTTT CASSLDWRQGVSGNTIYF
14 TRBD1 . TRBJ2-3 TRBV10-2 TGCGCCAGCCTAGCGACAGGGGGGGCAGATACGCAGTATTTT CASLATGGADTQYF
17 TRBD2 . TRBJ2-7 TRBV5-1 TGCGCCAGCAGGCAAGCGGGAGGGCCCTCCTTAACCTACGAGCAGTACTTC CASRQAGGPSLTYEQYF
15 TRBD1 . TRBJ1-5 TRBV6-5 TGTGCCAGCAGTTCCGGGACAGTAAGCAATCAGCCCCAGCATTTT CASSSGTVSNQPQHF
19 TRBD2 . TRBJ2-5 TRBV4-2 TGTGCCAGCAGCCAAGATGGAGTAGCGGGAGTGGGGCCCCAAGAGACCCAGTACTTC CASSQDGVAGVGPQETQYF
16 . . TRBJ1-1 TRBV7-6 TGTGCCAGCAGCTTGGGTTATGGGCAAGGACTAACTGAAGCTTTCTTT CASSLGYGQGLTEAFF
17 . . TRBJ1-2 TRBV5-1 TGCGCCAGCAGCTTGGCCCTACAGGGAGGGACCTTCGATGGCTACACCTTC CASSLALQGGTFDGYTF
13 . . TRBJ2-7 TRBV5-1 TGCGCCAGCAGCTTGGAACAGCGCTACGAGCAGTACTTC CASSLEQRYEQYF
12 TRBD1 . TRBJ2-7 TRBV2 TGTGCCAGCAGGACAGGGGGCTACGAGCAGTACTTC CASRTGGYEQYF
14 . . TRBJ1-1 TRBV5-1 TGCGCCAGCAGCTTGCAGGGATTCAGGACTGAAGCTTTCTTT CASSLQGFRTEAFF
15 TRBD2 . TRBJ2-3 TRBV2 TGTGCCAGCACCGGGACTAGCGGGATTGAGGATACGCAGTATTTT CASTGTSGIEDTQYF